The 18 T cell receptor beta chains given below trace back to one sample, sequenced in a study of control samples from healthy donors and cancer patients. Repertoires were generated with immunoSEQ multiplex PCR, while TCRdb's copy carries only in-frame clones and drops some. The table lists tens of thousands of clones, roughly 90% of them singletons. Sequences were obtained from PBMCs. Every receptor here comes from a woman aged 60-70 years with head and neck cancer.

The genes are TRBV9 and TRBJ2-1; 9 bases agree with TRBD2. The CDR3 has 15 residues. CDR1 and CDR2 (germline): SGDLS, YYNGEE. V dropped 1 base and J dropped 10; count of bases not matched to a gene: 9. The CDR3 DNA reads TGTGCCAGCAGCGTATATGGGGCGGGAGGGATAGAGCAGTTCTTC. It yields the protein CASSVYGAGGIEQFF. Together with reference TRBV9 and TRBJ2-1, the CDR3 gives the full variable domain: DSGVTQTPKHLITATGQRVTLRCSPRSGDLSVYWYQQSLDQGLQFLIQYYNGEERAKGNILERFSAQQFPDLHSELNLSSLELGDSALYFCASSVYGAGGIEQFFGPGTRLTVL.

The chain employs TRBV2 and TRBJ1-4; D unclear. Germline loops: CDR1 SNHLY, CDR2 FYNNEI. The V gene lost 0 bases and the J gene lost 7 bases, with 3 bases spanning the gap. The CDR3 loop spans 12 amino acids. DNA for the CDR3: TGTGCCAGCAGTGAAGCGCGTGAAAAACTGTTTTTT. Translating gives CASSEAREKLFF.

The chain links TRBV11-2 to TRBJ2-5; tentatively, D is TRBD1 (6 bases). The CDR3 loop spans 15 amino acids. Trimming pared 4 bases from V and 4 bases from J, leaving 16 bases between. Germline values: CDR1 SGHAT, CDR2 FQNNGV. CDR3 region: CASSSGQYDRETQYF. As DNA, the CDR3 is TGTGCCAGCAGCTCCGGACAGTACGATAGAGAGACCCAGTACTTC.

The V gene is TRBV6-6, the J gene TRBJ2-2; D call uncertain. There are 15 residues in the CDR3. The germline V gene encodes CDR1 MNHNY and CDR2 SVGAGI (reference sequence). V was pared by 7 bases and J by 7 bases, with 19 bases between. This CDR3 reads CASTTGPAVGGELFF. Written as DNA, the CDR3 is TGTGCCAGCACCACTGGGCCCGCGGTCGGCGGGGAGCTGTTTTTT.

CDR3 DNA: TGTGCCAGCAGAGGACAGATTGGCTACACCTTC. Translation: CASRGQIGYTF. The V gene is TRBV6-5, the J gene TRBJ1-2; TRBD1 might be the D (6 bases). The CDR3 contains 11 residues. V was clipped by 6 bases and J by 7 bases, with 9 bases between them. Germline CDR1 reads MNHEY; CDR2 reads SVGAGI.

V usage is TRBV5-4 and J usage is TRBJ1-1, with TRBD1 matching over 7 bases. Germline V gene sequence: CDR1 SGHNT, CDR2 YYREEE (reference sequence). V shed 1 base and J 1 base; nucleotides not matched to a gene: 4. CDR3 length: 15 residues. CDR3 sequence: CASSLPGQQNTEAFF. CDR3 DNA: TGTGCCAGCAGCTTGCCGGGACAGCAGAACACTGAAGCTTTCTTT.

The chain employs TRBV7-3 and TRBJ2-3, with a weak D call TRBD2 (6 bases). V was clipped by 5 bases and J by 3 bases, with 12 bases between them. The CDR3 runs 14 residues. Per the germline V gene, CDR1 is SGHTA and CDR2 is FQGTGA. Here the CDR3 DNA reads TGTGCCAGCAGCCCCGGACTAAAGACAGATACGCAGTATTTT. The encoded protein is CASSPGLKTDTQYF.

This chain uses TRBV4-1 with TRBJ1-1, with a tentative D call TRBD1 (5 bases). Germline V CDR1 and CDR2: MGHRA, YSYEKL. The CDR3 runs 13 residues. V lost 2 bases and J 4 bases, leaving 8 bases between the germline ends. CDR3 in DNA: TGCGCCAGCAGCCAACAGGGAATCACTGAAGCTTTCTTT. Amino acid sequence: CASSQQGITEAFF.

CDR3 sequence (DNA): TGCGCCAGCAGCTTGGCCGGGCAGTACGAGCAGTACTTC. This encodes CASSLAGQYEQYF. V is TRBV5-1 and J is TRBJ2-7, with D hard to call. Germline V CDR1 and CDR2: SGHRS, YFSETQ. CDR3 length: 13 amino acids. V was cut by 0 bases and J by 4 bases, with 8 bases left in between.

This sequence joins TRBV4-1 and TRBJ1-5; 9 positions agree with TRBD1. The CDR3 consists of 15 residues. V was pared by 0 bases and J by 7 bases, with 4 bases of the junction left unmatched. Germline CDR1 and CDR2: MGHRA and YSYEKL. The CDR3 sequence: CASSQEGQGRQPQHF. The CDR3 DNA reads TGCGCCAGCAGCCAAGAGGGACAGGGTCGGCAGCCCCAGCATTTT.

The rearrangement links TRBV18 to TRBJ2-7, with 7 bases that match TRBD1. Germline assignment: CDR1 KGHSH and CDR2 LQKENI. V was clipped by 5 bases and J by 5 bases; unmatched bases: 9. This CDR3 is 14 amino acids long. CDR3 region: CASSYTGAGDEQYF. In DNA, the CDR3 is TGTGCCAGCTCATATACAGGGGCTGGTGACGAGCAGTACTTC.

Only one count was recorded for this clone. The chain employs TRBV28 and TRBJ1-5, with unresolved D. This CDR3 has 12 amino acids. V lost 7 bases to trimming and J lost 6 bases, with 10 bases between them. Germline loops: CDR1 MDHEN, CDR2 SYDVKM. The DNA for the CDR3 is TGTGCCAGCAAACTTCCCGGTCAGCCCCAGCATTTT. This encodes CASKLPGQPQHF.

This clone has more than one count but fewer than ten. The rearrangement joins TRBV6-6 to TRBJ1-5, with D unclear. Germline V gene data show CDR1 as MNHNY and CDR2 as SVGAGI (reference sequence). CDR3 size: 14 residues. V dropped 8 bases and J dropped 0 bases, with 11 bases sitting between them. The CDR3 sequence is CASLGEYSNQPQHF. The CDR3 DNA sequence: TGTGCCAGCCTCGGAGAATATAGCAATCAGCCCCAGCATTTT.

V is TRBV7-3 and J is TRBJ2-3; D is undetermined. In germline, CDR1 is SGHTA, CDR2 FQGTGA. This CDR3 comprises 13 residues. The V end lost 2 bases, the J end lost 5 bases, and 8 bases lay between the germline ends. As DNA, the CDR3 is TGTGCCAGCAGCTTATCTAGATTAGATACGCAGTATTTT. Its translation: CASSLSRLDTQYF.

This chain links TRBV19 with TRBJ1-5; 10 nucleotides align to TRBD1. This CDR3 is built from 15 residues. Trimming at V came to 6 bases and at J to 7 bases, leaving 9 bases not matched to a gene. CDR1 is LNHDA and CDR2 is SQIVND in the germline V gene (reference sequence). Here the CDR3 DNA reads TGTGCCAGTAGCTCTGACAGGGGGCCGGGCCAGCCCCAGCATTTT. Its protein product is CASSSDRGPGQPQHF.

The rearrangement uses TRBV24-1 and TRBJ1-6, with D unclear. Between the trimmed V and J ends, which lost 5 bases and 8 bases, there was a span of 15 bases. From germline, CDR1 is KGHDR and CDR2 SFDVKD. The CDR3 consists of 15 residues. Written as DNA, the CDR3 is TGTGCCACCAGTGTTCCCGGGCAGGAAGATTCACCCCTCCACTTT. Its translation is CATSVPGQEDSPLHF.

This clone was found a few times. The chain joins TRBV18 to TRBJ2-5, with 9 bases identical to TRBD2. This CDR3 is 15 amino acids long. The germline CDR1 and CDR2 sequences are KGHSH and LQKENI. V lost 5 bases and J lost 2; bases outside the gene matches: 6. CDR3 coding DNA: TGTGCCAGCTCAGAAGGGCTAGCGGGACAAGAGACCCAGTACTTC. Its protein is CASSEGLAGQETQYF. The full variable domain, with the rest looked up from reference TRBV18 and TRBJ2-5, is NAGVMQNPRHLVRRRGQEARLRCSPMKGHSHVYWYRQLPEEGLKFMVYLQKENIIDESGMPKERFSAEFPKEGPSILRIQQVVRGDSAAYFCASSEGLAGQETQYFGPGTRLLVL.

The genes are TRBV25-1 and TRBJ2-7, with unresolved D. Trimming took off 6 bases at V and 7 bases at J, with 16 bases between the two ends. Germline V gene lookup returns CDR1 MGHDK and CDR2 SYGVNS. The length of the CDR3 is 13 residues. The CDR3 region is CASSEVEGSEQYF. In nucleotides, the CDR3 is TGTGCCAGCAGCGAAGTGGAAGGGTCGGAGCAGTACTTC.